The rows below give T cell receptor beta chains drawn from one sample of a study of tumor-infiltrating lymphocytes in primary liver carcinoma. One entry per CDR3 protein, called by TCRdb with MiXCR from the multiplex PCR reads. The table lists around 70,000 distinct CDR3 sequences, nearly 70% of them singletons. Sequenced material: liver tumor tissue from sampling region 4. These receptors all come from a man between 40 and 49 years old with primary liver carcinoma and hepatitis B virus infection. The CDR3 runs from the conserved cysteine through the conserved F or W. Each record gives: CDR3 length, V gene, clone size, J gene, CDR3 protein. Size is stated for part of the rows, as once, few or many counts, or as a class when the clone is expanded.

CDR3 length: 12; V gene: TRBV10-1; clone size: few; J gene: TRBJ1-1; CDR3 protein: CANGGEVTEAFF
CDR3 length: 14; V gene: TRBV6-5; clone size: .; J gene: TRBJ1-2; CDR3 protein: CASSPSRYNYDYTF
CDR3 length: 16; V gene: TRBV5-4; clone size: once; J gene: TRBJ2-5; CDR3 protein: CASSLEGTLLGKTQYF
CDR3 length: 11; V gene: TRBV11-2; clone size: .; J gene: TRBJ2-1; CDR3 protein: CAISLEAEQNF
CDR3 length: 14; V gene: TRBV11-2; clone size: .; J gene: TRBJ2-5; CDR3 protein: CAISLVRVYKTQYF
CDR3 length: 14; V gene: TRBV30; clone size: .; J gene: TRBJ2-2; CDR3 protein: CAWGLRGLAGELFF
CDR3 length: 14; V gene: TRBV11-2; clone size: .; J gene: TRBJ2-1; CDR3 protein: CASSLVAGGNEQFF
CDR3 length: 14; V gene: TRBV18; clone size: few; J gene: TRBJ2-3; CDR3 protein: CASSPGRSTDTQYF
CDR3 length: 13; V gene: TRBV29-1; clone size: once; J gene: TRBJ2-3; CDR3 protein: CSVKVGGPDTQCF
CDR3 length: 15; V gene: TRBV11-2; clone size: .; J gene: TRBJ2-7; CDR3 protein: CASSSAPGPGYEQYF
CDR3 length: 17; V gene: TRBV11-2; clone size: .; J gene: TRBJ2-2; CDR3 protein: CASSFDRDRVGTSELFF
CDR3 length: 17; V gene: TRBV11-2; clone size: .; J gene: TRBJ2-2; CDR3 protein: CASSLALGGANTGGLFF
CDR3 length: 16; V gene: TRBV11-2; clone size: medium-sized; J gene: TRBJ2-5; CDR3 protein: CASSFSPGSGQETQYF
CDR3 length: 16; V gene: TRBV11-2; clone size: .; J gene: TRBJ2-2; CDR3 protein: CAGSLVELAGTGELFF
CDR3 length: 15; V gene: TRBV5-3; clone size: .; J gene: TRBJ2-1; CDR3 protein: CARSFQDRAYNEQFF
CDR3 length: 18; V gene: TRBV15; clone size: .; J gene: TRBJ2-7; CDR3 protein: CATSRPGLAGGSSYEQYF
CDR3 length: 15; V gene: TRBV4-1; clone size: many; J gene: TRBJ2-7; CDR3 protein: CASSQEGLAAYEQYF
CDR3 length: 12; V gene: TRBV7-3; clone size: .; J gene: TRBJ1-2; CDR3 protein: CASSIGVGGYTF
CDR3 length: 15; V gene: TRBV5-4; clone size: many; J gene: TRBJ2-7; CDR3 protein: CASSNPSGSGDEQYF
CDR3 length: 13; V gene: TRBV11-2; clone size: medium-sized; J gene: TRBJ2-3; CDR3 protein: CASSSGEWDTQYF
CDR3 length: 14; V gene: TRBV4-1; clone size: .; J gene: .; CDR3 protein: CASSPREDNQPQYF
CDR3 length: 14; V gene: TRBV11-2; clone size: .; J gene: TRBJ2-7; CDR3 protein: CAYSLTEGAYEQYF
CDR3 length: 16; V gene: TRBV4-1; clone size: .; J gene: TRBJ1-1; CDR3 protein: CTSGQDLAGMDTEAFF